This T cell receptor beta chain originates from a study of blood T cell repertoires in COVID-19. Here immunoSEQ multiplex PCR was the method, and the copy in TCRdb shows in-frame clones only, minus some. The data contain 85,000 to 130,000 clones, roughly 92% of them singletons. The CDR3 totals 12 residues. V was cut by 7 bases and J by 2 bases, with 9 bases left in between. Germline-derived CDR1 and CDR2 are GTSNPN and SVGIG (reference sequence). The chain uses TRBV30 and TRBJ1-3; D is unclear. This clonotype was obtained from a man between 65 and 79 years old with acute or convalescent COVID-19. The specimen sequenced was peripheral blood. CDR3 protein: CALERPGNTIYF. DNA for the CDR3: TGTGCCTTGGAGAGGCCTGGAAACACCATATATTTT.